The 30 T cell receptor beta chains in this list originate from one sample, sequenced in a study of T cells in Graves' hyperthyroidism and ophthalmopathy. Amplification of TCR beta CDR3 regions was performed using RNA transcripts as template. Carried out on the TCR CDR3, a first-round RT-PCR used the HTBI primer set. TCRdb analysed the multiplex PCR reads with MiXCR anew, one entry per CDR3 protein. The data contain some 300,000 distinct CDR3 sequences, over 15% of them seen just once; the ten biggest clones take up 33%. The sequenced material came from blood. Receptors were obtained from a man aged 25 to 40 with Graves' hyperthyroidism.

This clonotype was seen ten or more times. As DNA, the CDR3 is TGCGCCAGCAGCTTGACCAATGGAGTTGGCTACACCTTC. It encodes CASSLTNGVGYTF. The gene calls are TRBV5-1 and TRBJ1-2; D uncertain. Trimming cost V 1 base and J 7 bases, with 11 bases left between them. Germline lookup yields CDR1 SGHRS and CDR2 YFSETQ. There are 13 residues in the CDR3.

This clonotype was seen a handful of times. The rearrangement links TRBV2 to TRBJ1-1, with D possibly matching TRBD1 (5 bases). The CDR3 has 12 residues. The germline gives CDR1 SNHLY, CDR2 FYNNEI. V was clipped by 7 bases and J by 7 bases, with 13 bases between them. The CDR3 is CASTRERVEAFF. CDR3 bases: TGTGCCAGCACCAGGGAGCGGGTTGAAGCTTTCTTT.

This clonotype has at least ten counts. The chain is built from TRBV20-1 and TRBJ2-3; D remains unclear. This CDR3 is built from 11 residues. Germline V gives CDR1 DFQATT, CDR2 SNEGSKA (reference sequence). Trimming left V 0 bases short and J 6 bases short, with 4 bases between. CDR3 DNA sequence: TGCAGTGCTAGAGATGACGATACGCAGTATTTT. This sequence encodes CSARDDDTQYF.

The table lists this clonotype with many counts. The genes are TRBV29-1 and TRBJ2-7; 7 nucleotides agree with TRBD2. Germline assignment: CDR1 SQVTM and CDR2 ANQGSEA. There are 14 residues in the CDR3. V shed 6 bases and J 0 bases; nucleotides not matched to a gene: 8. In DNA form, the CDR3 reads TGCAGCGTCCTAGCGGCAGCGAGCTCCTACGAGCAGTACTTC. Translated, it gives CSVLAAASSYEQYF.

This clonotype has at least ten counts. The chain's CDR3 is CSASRTSRGVNEQFF. In DNA form, the CDR3 reads TGCAGTGCTAGCAGGACTAGTCGGGGGGTGAATGAGCAGTTCTTC. The gene calls are TRBV20-1 and TRBJ2-1; 7 bases line up with TRBD2. The trim removed 3 bases at V and 7 bases at J, leaving 12 bases unmatched. The CDR3 has 15 amino acids. CDR1 is DFQATT, CDR2 SNEGSKA, per germline (reference sequence).

The chain combines TRBV5-1 with TRBJ1-2, with 8 bases that match TRBD1. In germline, CDR1 is SGHRS, CDR2 YFSETQ. This CDR3 spans 17 amino acids. After removal of 1 base from V and 2 bases from J, the junction contained 10 bases not matched to a gene. The CDR3 sequence is CASSLFGDRGSNYGYTF. In nucleotides, the CDR3 is TGCGCCAGCAGCTTGTTCGGCGACAGGGGTTCCAACTATGGCTACACCTTC.

The rearrangement uses TRBV10-3 and TRBJ2-7, with TRBD2 matching 9 bases. Germline V CDR1 and CDR2: ENHRY, SYGVKD. The CDR3 length is 17 residues. Trimming removed 8 bases from V and 9 bases from J; junction bases left unmatched: 23. CDR3 sequence reads: CAIAALAGPSSRGGQYF. CDR3 DNA: TGTGCCATCGCTGCGCTAGCGGGACCATCTTCGCGGGGAGGGCAGTACTTC.

This clonotype was recorded once. The germline gene is not matched at one end of the junction; a read error may be the cause. The chain uses TRBV7-9 and TRBJ2-1, with D tentatively TRBD1 (5 bases). Per the germline V gene, CDR1 is SEHNR and CDR2 is FQNEAQ (reference sequence). The CDR3 runs 12 residues. This chain's CDR3 is CASSLGTNEQSF. Here the CDR3 DNA reads TGTGCCAGCAGCTTAGGGACAAATGAGCAGTCCTTC.

The table lists this clonotype with many counts. The V gene is TRBV11-3, the J gene TRBJ1-1; D unclear. Germline assignment: CDR1 SGHNT and CDR2 YENEEA. The ends were cut back, 3 bases at V and 8 bases at J, with 13 bases in the middle. The CDR3 is 13 amino acids. DNA of the CDR3: TGTGCCAGCAGCTTGGGTACAGCAGGAGAAGCTTTCTTT. It translates to CASSLGTAGEAFF. The complete variable domain, with remaining parts taken from reference TRBV11-3 and TRBJ1-1, reads EAGVVQSPRYKIIEKKQPVAFWCNPISGHNTLYWYLQNLGQGPELLIRYENEEAVDDSQLPKDRFSAERLKGVDSTLKIQPAELGDSAVYLCASSLGTAGEAFFGQGTRLTVV.

The sample holds a few counts of this clonotype. The chain joins TRBV6-4 to TRBJ2-2; 7 nucleotides agree with TRBD1. CDR1 and CDR2 from the germline V gene are MRHNA and SNTAGT. The V segment lost 6 bases and the J segment 7 bases; nucleotides outside the gene matches: 5. CDR3 size: 13 residues. The CDR3 nucleotides read TGTGCCAGCAGACTACAGGGGATCGGGGAGCTGTTTTTT. Translation: CASRLQGIGELFF.

The chain joins TRBV2 to TRBJ1-6, with 7 bases aligning to TRBD1. After removal of 7 bases from V and 7 bases from J, the junction contained 10 bases not matched to a gene. Germline lookup yields CDR1 SNHLY and CDR2 FYNNEI. This CDR3 region has 15 residues. The CDR3 protein is CASKLRGTDNSPLHF. Written as DNA, the CDR3 is TGTGCCAGCAAGCTACGGGGGACAGACAATTCACCCCTCCACTTT.

The chain uses TRBV5-6 and TRBJ2-1; D may be TRBD2 (5 bases). The V and J ends lost 3 bases and 5 bases respectively, with 12 bases between them. CDR3 length: 14 residues. Germline lookup yields CDR1 SGHDT and CDR2 YYEEEE. CDR3 DNA: TGTGCCAGCAGCTGGGCTTCCGGGGACAATGAGCAGTTCTTC. As protein: CASSWASGDNEQFF. The variable domain in full, with the rest retrieved from reference TRBV5-6 and TRBJ2-1, is DAGVTQSPTHLIKTRGQQVTLRCSPKSGHDTVSWYQQALGQGPQFIFQYYEEEERQRGNFPDRFSGHQFPNYSSELNVNALLLGDSALYLCASSWASGDNEQFFGPGTRLTVL.

The chain links TRBV12-3 or TRBV12-4 to TRBJ1-1; D is unresolved. The CDR3 sequence is 14 residues long. V lost 6 bases, J lost 7 bases, and 18 bases lay in between. CDR3 loop: CASSPQSQRLEAFF. The CDR3 DNA sequence: TGTGCCAGCAGCCCCCAGTCACAGAGACTTGAAGCTTTCTTT.

The chain links TRBV7-2 to TRBJ2-3, with D unresolved. The V gene's germline CDR1 is SGHTA and CDR2 FQGNSA. Trimming stripped 2 bases from V and 1 base from J, with 13 bases between. This CDR3 region has 16 residues. CDR3 protein: CASSLQGNRGTDTQYF. The CDR3 region has the DNA TGTGCCAGCAGCTTACAAGGGAATCGAGGCACAGATACGCAGTATTTT.

Many counts were recorded for this clonotype. This chain uses TRBV12-5 with TRBJ1-1, with D unresolved. Trimming removed 2 bases at V and 10 bases at J, with 14 bases between. The CDR3 spans 13 residues. Germline V gene sequence: CDR1 LGHNT, CDR2 FRNRAP. In nucleotides, the CDR3 is TGTGCTAGTGGTTTGAATGCGTATTACGCAGCTTTCTTT. Protein product: CASGLNAYYAAFF.

This sequence joins TRBV20-1 and TRBJ1-2; TRBD1 might be the D (6 bases). There are 14 residues in the CDR3. Trimming cost V 0 bases and J 4 bases, with 12 bases left between them. Germline lookup yields CDR1 DFQATT and CDR2 SNEGSKA (reference sequence). Here the CDR3 reads CSARDLDSVYGYTF. The CDR3 DNA reads TGCAGTGCTAGAGATCTGGACAGCGTCTATGGCTACACCTTC.

This clonotype occurred many times. The rearrangement uses TRBV5-1 and TRBJ1-5; unclear D gene. Per the germline V gene, CDR1 is SGHRS and CDR2 is YFSETQ. The CDR3 runs to 14 residues. Deletions cut 4 bases from V and 0 bases from J, with 8 bases between. The CDR3 region is CASSRDGSNQPQHF. CDR3 in DNA: TGCGCCAGCAGCCGGGATGGTAGCAATCAGCCCCAGCATTTT.

This clonotype was recorded at least ten times. The chain links TRBV12-3 or TRBV12-4 to TRBJ1-1; D gene uncertain. CDR3 length equals 12 residues. Trimming left V 5 bases short and J 5 bases short, with 9 bases between. CDR3 DNA sequence: TGTGCCAGCAGTCGGTATGGGACTGAAGCTTTCTTT. It yields the protein CASSRYGTEAFF.

The chain uses TRBV19 and TRBJ1-1; 7 nucleotides align to TRBD1. The CDR3 covers 15 residues. V was pared by 4 bases and J by 2 bases, with 7 bases of the junction left unmatched. CDR1 LNHDA and CDR2 SQIVND come from the germline V gene (reference sequence). The CDR3 DNA follows: TGTGCCAGTAGTAGAAGACAGGGAGCCAACACTGAAGCTTTCTTT. Protein: CASSRRQGANTEAFF.

V is TRBV5-1 and J is TRBJ2-2; D not certain. This CDR3 contains 15 residues. Per germline, CDR1 SGHRS and CDR2 YFSETQ. V lost 4 bases, J lost 3 bases, and 13 bases lay in between. The CDR3 bases are TGCGCCAGCAGCCCTCCATCGGGTGACACCGGGGAGCTGTTTTTT. This translates into CASSPPSGDTGELFF.

At least ten counts were recorded for this clonotype. CDR3 in DNA: TGTGCCAGCACCTTGGGTCTAGAGGCAGATACGCAGTATTTT. Translation: CASTLGLEADTQYF. This chain links TRBV6-1 with TRBJ2-3; no firm D call. The ends were cut back, 7 bases at V and 4 bases at J, with 15 bases in the middle. The CDR3 length is 14 residues. Germline V gene sequence: CDR1 MNHNS, CDR2 SASEGT.

The sample holds many counts of this clonotype. The chain combines TRBV2 with TRBJ2-2; D might be TRBD2 (6 bases). V was shortened by 1 base and J by 7 bases, with 16 bases between the two germline ends. The CDR3 has 16 residues. The germline gives CDR1 SNHLY, CDR2 FYNNEI. The CDR3 DNA follows: TGTGCCAGCAGTGAAGGGCGGGAAGGCCGGAACGGGGAGCTGTTTTTT. This translates into CASSEGREGRNGELFF.

The CDR3 nucleotides are TGTGCCAGCAGCTTACTAGCGGGAGCGCATGAGCAGTTCTTC. Translating gives CASSLLAGAHEQFF. The chain is built from TRBV11-2 and TRBJ2-1; the match to TRBD2 covers 10 bases. The trim removed 2 bases at V and 8 bases at J, leaving 3 bases unmatched. Germline lookup yields CDR1 SGHAT and CDR2 FQNNGV. This CDR3 has 14 amino acids.

Concerning this clonotype itself: Sequence at one end of the junction differs from germline and may be a read error. The V and J genes are TRBV11-1 and TRBJ2-5; D possibly corresponds to TRBD2 (5 bases). The CDR3 covers 14 residues. Germline V gives CDR1 SGHAT, CDR2 FQDESV (reference sequence). The CDR3 coding sequence is TGTGCCAGCAGCGTAGCGCCGACTCAAGAGACCCAGTACTTC. Translating gives CASSVAPTQETQYF.

This clonotype appeared many times. This chain links TRBV3-1 with TRBJ2-3, with D uncertain. V was shortened by 2 bases and J by 3 bases, with 6 bases between the two germline ends. This CDR3 comprises 13 residues. The germline gives CDR1 LGHDT, CDR2 YNNKEL (reference sequence). The CDR3 is CASSQQLTDTQYF. In nucleotides, the CDR3 is TGTGCCAGCAGCCAACAACTAACAGATACGCAGTATTTT.

This clonotype was counted ten times or more. V usage is TRBV20-1 and J usage is TRBJ2-3; tentative D call: TRBD1 (6 bases). The CDR3 is 13 residues long. The germline V and J ends were trimmed by 3 bases and 2 bases, with 9 bases remaining between them. The germline V gene has CDR1 DFQATT and CDR2 SNEGSKA (reference sequence). DNA of the CDR3: TGCAGTGCTAGTCAGGGGCACACAGATACGCAGTATTTT. Protein sequence: CSASQGHTDTQYF.

This clonotype was observed a handful of times. The chain recombines TRBV18 with TRBJ2-2; D is ambiguous. This CDR3 is built from 18 residues. Germline V gene lookup returns CDR1 KGHSH and CDR2 LQKENI. V was cut by 0 bases and J by 2 bases, with 16 bases left in between. CDR3 bases: TGTGCCAGCTCACCACCGTCAGGATTGCCTCAAAACACCGGGGAGCTGTTTTTT. Protein: CASSPPSGLPQNTGELFF. Variable domain in full (rest from reference TRBV18 and TRBJ2-2): NAGVMQNPRHLVRRRGQEARLRCSPMKGHSHVYWYRQLPEEGLKFMVYLQKENIIDESGMPKERFSAEFPKEGPSILRIQQVVRGDSAAYFCASSPPSGLPQNTGELFFGEGSRLTVL.

In DNA, the CDR3 is TGTGCCAGCAGTTTCTCCATATATGGCTACACCTTC. It is translated as CASSFSIYGYTF. The chain carries TRBV2 and TRBJ1-2; D not resolved. The CDR3 has 12 residues. Looked up from germline, CDR1 is SNHLY and CDR2 is FYNNEI. Trimming pared 5 bases from V and 5 bases from J, leaving 9 bases between. Full variable domain (rest looked up from reference TRBV2 and TRBJ1-2): EPEVTQTPSHQVTQMGQEVILRCVPISNHLYFYWYRQILGQKVEFLVSFYNNEISEKSEIFDDQFSVERPDGSNFTLKIRSTKLEDSAMYFCASSFSIYGYTFGSGTRLTVV.

This clonotype was picked up many times. The genes are TRBV10-1 and TRBJ2-2, with D maybe TRBD1 (5 bases). Trimming took off 4 bases at V and 7 bases at J, with 7 bases between the two ends. The CDR3 covers 12 residues. Germline CDR1 and CDR2: WNHNN and SYGVQD (reference sequence). CDR3: CASSGQGGELFF. As DNA, the CDR3 is TGCGCCAGCAGTGGCCAGGGCGGGGAGCTGTTTTTT.

This chain links TRBV19 with TRBJ1-1; D remains ambiguous. In germline, CDR1 is LNHDA, CDR2 SQIVND (reference sequence). The CDR3 has 11 residues. V lost 7 bases and J 6 bases, leaving 9 bases between the germline ends. In DNA form, the CDR3 reads TGTGCCAGTAACGGGTACGCTGAAGCTTTCTTT. Its translation is CASNGYAEAFF.